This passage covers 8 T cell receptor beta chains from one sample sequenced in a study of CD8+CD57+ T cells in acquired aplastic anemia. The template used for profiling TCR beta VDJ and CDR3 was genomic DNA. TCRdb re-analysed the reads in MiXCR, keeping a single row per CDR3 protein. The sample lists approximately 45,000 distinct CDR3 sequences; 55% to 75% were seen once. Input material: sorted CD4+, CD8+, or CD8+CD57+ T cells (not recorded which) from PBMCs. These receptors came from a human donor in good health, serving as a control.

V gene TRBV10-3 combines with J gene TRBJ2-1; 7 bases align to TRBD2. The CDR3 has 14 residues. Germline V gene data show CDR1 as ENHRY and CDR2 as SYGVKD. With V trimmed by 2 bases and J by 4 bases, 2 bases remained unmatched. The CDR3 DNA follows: TGTGCCATCAGTGAGACTAGCGAGTACAATGAGCAGTTCTTC. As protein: CAISETSEYNEQFF.

The CDR3 loop reads CASSVSNEQFF. The CDR3 nucleotides are TGTGCCAGCAGCGTGAGCAATGAGCAGTTCTTC. The V gene is TRBV9, the J gene TRBJ2-1; no firm D call. The CDR3 contains 11 residues. Germline CDR1 is SGDLS and CDR2 is YYNGEE. Between the trimmed V and J ends, which lost 2 bases and 6 bases, there was a span of 3 bases.

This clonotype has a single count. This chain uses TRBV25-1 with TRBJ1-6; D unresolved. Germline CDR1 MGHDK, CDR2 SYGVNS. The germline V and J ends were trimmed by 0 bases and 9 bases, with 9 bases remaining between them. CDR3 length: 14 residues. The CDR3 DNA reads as TGTGCCAGCAGTGAATATAGCCGGGTTTCACCCCTCCACTTT. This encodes CASSEYSRVSPLHF.

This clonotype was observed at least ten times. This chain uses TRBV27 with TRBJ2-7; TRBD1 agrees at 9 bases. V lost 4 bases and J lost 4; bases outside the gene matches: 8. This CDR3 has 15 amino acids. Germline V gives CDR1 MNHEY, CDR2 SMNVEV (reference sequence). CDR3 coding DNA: TGTGCCAGCAGTTCCTCCGGGACAGGGTTTTACGAGCAGTACTTC. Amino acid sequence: CASSSSGTGFYEQYF.

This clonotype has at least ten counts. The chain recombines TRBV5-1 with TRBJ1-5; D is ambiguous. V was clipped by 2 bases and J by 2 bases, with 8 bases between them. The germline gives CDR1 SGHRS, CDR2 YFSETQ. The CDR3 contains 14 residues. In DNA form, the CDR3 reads TGCGCCAGCAGCTTCAGCGGGGGCAATCAGCCCCAGCATTTT. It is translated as CASSFSGGNQPQHF.

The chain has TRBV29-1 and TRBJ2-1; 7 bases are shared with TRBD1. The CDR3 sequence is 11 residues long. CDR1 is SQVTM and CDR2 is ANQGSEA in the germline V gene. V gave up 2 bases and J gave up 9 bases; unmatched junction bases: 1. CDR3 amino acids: CSVETGAEQFF. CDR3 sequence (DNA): TGCAGCGTTGAAACAGGGGCTGAGCAGTTCTTC.

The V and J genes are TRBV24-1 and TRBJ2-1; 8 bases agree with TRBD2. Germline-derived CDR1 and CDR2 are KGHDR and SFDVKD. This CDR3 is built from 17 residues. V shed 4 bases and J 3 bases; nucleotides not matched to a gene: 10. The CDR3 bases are TGTGCCACCAGTGAGCTGGACTTAGCGGGAATCTACAATGAGCAGTTCTTC. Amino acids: CATSELDLAGIYNEQFF.

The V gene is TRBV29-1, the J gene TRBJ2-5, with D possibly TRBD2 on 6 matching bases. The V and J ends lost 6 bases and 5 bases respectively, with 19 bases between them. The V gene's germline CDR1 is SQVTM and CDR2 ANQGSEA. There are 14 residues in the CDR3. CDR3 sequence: CSVTGDTVAETQYF. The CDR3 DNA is TGCAGCGTCACGGGAGACACGGTGGCGGAGACCCAGTACTTC. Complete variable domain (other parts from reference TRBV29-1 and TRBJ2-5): SAVISQKPSRDICQRGTSLTIQCQVDSQVTMMFWYRQQPGQSLTLIATANQGSEATYESGFVIDKFPISRPNLTFSTLTVSNMSPEDSSIYLCSVTGDTVAETQYFGPGTRLLVL.